This section outlines one TCR beta chain sequence together with its context. No antigen is known for it. These data come from a study of cytomegalovirus exposure and HLA in healthy donors. Points from the study as a whole: It was about 150 TCR beta chains that were listed as cytomegalovirus-associated. Published work reported that the classifier diagnosed cytomegalovirus status with high specificity and sensitivity.

Germline assignment: CDR1 LGHNA and CDR2 YSLEER. V gave up 0 bases and J gave up 4 bases, with 6 bases separating them. CDR3 length: 13 residues. The PCR made use of 60 Vbeta and 13 Jbeta primers. This table comes from immunoSEQ multiplex PCR, and its TCRdb copy is limited to in-frame clones, with some not included. The sample consists of nearly 110,000 clones, about 76% of them appearing once. Donors likely had unrecorded immune exposures despite being nominally healthy when sampled. The V call is TRBV4-3, the J call TRBJ2-5, with D perhaps matching TRBD1 (6 bases). The receptor's source is a woman aged 45-59 years in good health and CMV-seropositive. Input material: PBMCs. The CDR3: CASSQETGETQYF. The CDR3 DNA follows: TGCGCCAGCAGCCAAGAGACAGGAGAGACCCAGTACTTC.